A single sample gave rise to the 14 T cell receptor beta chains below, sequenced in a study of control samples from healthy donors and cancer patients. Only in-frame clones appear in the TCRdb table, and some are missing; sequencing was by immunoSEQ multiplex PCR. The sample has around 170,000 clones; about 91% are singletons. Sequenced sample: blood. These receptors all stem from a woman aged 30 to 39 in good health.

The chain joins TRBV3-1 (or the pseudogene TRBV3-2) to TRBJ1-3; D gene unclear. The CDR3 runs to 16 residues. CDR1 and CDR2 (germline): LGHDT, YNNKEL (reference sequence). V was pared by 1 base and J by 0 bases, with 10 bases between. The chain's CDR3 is CASSQVTDNSGNTIYF. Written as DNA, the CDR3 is TGTGCCAGCAGCCAAGTTACAGATAACTCTGGAAACACCATATATTTT.

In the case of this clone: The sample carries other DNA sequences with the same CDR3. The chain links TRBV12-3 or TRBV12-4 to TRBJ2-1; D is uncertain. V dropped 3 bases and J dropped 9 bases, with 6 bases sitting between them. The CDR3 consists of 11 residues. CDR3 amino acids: CASSLGGEQFF. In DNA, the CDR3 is TGTGCCAGCAGTTTGGGCGGTGAGCAGTTCTTC.

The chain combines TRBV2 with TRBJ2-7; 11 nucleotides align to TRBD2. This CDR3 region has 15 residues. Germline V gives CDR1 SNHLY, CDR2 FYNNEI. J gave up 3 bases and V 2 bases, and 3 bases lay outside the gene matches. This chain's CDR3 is CASSETGTSGYEQYF. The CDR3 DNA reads TGTGCCAGCAGTGAAACCGGGACTAGCGGCTACGAGCAGTACTTC.

The CDR3 bases are TGCGCCAGCAGCCAGCAGGGTATAGGAGCCAACGTCCTGACTTTC. It codes for CASSQQGIGANVLTF. This chain uses TRBV4-1 with TRBJ2-6; maybe TRBD1 (5 bases). Germline assignment: CDR1 MGHRA and CDR2 YSYEKL. The CDR3 extends over 15 amino acids. The V and J ends lost 3 bases and 7 bases respectively, with 13 bases between them.

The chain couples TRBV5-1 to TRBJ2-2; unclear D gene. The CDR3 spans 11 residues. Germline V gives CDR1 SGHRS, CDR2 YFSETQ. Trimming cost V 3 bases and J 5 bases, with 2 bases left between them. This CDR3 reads CASSWTGELFF. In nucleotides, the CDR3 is TGCGCCAGCAGCTGGACCGGGGAGCTGTTTTTT. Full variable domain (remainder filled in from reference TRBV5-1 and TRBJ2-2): KAGVTQTPRYLIKTRGQQVTLSCSPISGHRSVSWYQQTPGQGLQFLFEYFSETQRNKGNFPGRFSGRQFSNSRSEMNVSTLELGDSALYLCASSWTGELFFGEGSRLTVL.

As DNA, the CDR3 is TGTGCCAGCAGCCAAGTTAGTCCCGGGGAGCTGTTTTTT. It translates to CASSQVSPGELFF. The chain carries TRBV14 and TRBJ2-2; D unclear. CDR1 and CDR2 from the germline V gene are SGHDN and FVKESK. The CDR3 spans 13 residues. With 1 base removed from V and 6 bases from J, the gap between germline ends came to 6 bases.

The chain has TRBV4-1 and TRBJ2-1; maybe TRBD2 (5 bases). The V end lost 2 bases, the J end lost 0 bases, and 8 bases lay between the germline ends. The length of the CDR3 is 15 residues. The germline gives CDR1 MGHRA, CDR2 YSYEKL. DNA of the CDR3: TGCGCCAGCAGCCAATCGGGGAGCTCCTACAATGAGCAGTTCTTC. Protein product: CASSQSGSSYNEQFF.

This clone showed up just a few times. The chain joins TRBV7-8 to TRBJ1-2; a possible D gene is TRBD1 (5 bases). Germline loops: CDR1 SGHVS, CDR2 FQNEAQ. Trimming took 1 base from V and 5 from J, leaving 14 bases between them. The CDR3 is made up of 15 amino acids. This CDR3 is CASSLVGGASYGYTF. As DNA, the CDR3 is TGTGCCAGCAGCTTAGTAGGAGGGGCGTCATATGGCTACACCTTC.

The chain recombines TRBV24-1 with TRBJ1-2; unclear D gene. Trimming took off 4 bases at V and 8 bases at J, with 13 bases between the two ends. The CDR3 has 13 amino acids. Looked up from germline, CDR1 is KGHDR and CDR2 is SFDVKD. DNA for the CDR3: TGTGCCACCAGTGACGTCGTAGTTGGCGGCTACACCTTC. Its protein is CATSDVVVGGYTF.

The CDR3 protein is CSVGQGADYGYTF. DNA for the CDR3: TGCAGCGTTGGCCAGGGGGCAGACTATGGCTACACCTTC. The J gene is TRBJ1-2, the V gene TRBV29-1, with 8 bases fitting TRBD1. This CDR3 has 13 amino acids. V was pared by 4 bases and J by 3 bases, with 4 bases of the junction left unmatched. The V gene's germline CDR1 is SQVTM and CDR2 ANQGSEA. The full variable domain, in which reference TRBV29-1 and TRBJ1-2 provide the parts outside the CDR3, is SAVISQKPSRDICQRGTSLTIQCQVDSQVTMMFWYRQQPGQSLTLIATANQGSEATYESGFVIDKFPISRPNLTFSTLTVSNMSPEDSSIYLCSVGQGADYGYTFGSGTRLTVV.

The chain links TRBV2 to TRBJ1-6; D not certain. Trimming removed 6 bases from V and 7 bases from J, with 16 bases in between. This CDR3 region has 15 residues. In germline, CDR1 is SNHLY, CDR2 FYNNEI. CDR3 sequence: CASRKSQVNNSPLHF. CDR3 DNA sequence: TGTGCCAGCAGAAAGAGTCAGGTGAACAATTCACCCCTCCACTTT.

CDR3 nucleotides: TGTGCCAGCAGCGTAGTTGTGGGGACCGGGGAGCTGTTTTTT. The encoded protein is CASSVVVGTGELFF. J is TRBJ2-2 and V is TRBV9; no firm D call. The CDR3 is made up of 14 amino acids. With 0 bases removed from V and 5 bases from J, the gap between germline ends came to 8 bases. Germline V gives CDR1 SGDLS, CDR2 YYNGEE.

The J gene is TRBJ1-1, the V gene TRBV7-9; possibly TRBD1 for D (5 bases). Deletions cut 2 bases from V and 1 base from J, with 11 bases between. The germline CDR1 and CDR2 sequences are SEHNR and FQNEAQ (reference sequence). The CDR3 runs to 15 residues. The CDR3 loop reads CASSLRGVTNTEAFF. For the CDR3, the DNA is TGTGCCAGCAGCTTAAGAGGGGTAACGAACACTGAAGCTTTCTTT.

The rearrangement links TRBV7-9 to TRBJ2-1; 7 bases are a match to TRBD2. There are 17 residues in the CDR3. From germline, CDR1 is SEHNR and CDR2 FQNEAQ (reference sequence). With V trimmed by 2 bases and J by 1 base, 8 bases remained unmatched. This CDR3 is CASSLSLGGSSYNEQFF. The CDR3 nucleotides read TGTGCCAGCAGCTTATCCCTTGGCGGGAGTTCCTACAATGAGCAGTTCTTC.